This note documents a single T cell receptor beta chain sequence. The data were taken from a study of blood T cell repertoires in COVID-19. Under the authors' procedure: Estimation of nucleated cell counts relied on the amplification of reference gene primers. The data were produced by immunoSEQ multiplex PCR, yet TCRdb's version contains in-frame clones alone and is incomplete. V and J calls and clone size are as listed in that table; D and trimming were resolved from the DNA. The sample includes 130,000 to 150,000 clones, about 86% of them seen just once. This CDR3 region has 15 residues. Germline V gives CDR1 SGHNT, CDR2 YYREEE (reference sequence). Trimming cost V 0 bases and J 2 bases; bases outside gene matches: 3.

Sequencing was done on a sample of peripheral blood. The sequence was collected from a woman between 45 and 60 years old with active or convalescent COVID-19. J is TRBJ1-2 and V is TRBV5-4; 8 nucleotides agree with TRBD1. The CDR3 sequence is CASSLGQGANYGYTF. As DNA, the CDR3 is TGTGCCAGCAGCTTGGGGCAGGGGGCGAACTATGGCTACACCTTC.